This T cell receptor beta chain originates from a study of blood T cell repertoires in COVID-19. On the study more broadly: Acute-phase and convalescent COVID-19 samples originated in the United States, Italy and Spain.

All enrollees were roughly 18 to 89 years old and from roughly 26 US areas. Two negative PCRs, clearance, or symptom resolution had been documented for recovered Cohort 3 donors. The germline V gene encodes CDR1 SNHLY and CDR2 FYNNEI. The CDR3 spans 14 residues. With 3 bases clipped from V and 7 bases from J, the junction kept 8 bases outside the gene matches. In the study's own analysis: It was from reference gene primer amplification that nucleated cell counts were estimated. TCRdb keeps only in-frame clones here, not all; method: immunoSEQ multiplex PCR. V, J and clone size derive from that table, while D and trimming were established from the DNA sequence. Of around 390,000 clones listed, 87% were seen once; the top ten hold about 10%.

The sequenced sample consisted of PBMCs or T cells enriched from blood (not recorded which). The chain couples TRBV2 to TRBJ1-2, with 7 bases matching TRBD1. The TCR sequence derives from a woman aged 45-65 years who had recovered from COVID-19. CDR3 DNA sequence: TGTGCCAGCAGTGACGTAACAGGGGCGAGTGGCTACACCTTC. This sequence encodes CASSDVTGASGYTF. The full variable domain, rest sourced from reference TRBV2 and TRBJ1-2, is EPEVTQTPSHQVTQMGQEVILRCVPISNHLYFYWYRQILGQKVEFLVSFYNNEISEKSEIFDDQFSVERPDGSNFTLKIRSTKLEDSAMYFCASSDVTGASGYTFGSGTRLTVV.